Following are 27 T cell receptor beta chains from one sample sequenced in a study of cytomegalovirus exposure and HLA in healthy donors. Both 60 Vbeta primers and 13 Jbeta primers went into the PCR. The protocol was immunoSEQ multiplex PCR, while the TCRdb copy is restricted to in-frame clones and leaves out a portion. The sample lists approximately 100,000 clones, about 71% occurring once. The sample consisted of PBMCs. The receptors shown here come from a woman aged 50 to 60 in good health and CMV-seronegative.

In this sample, this clone turned up a few times. The V gene is TRBV11-3, the J gene TRBJ2-7, with a tentative D call TRBD1 (6 bases). The CDR3 totals 14 residues. Germline V gives CDR1 SGHNT, CDR2 YENEEA. Trimming removed 6 bases from V and 2 bases from J, with 14 bases in between. This CDR3 is CASRVTGLAYEQYF. The DNA for the CDR3 is TGTGCCAGCAGGGTGACAGGTTTGGCCTACGAGCAGTACTTC.

The chain combines TRBV19 with TRBJ2-1, with TRBD2 matching over 11 bases. Germline loops: CDR1 LNHDA, CDR2 SQIVND (reference sequence). Trimming removed 0 bases from V and 6 bases from J; junction bases left unmatched: 7. This CDR3 has 17 residues. CDR3 residues: CASSIDLGTSGPNEQFF. In DNA form, the CDR3 reads TGTGCCAGTAGTATAGATCTTGGGACTAGCGGCCCCAATGAGCAGTTCTTC.

This clone showed up just once. The J gene is TRBJ2-5, the V gene TRBV27; TRBD2 matches at 8 bases. V shed 3 bases, J shed 3 bases, and the junction held 18 bases outside the gene matches. The CDR3 spans 19 residues. The V gene's germline CDR1 is MNHEY and CDR2 SMNVEV (reference sequence). The CDR3 bases are TGTGCCAGCAGTTTCAAGGACTCTCTAATCCGGGGGGGTGAAGAGACCCAGTACTTC. It translates to CASSFKDSLIRGGEETQYF.

This chain links TRBV7-7 with TRBJ2-2; 10 bases line up with TRBD1. Trimming removed 5 bases from V and 3 bases from J; junction bases left unmatched: 3. This CDR3 is 15 amino acids long. In germline, CDR1 is SSHAT, CDR2 FNYEAQ (reference sequence). The CDR3 here is CASSPGTGDTGELFF. CDR3 nucleotides: TGTGCCAGCAGCCCCGGGACAGGGGACACCGGGGAGCTGTTTTTT.

This rearrangement joins TRBV5-5 to TRBJ2-3; D remains ambiguous. Trimming stripped 3 bases from V and 6 bases from J, with 8 bases between. The CDR3 is made up of 12 amino acids. Germline V gene sequence: CDR1 SGHKS, CDR2 YYEKEE (reference sequence). CDR3 region: CASSWSWDTQYF. The CDR3 coding sequence is TGTGCCAGCAGCTGGAGTTGGGATACGCAGTATTTT.

This clone was found a few times. V and J are TRBV7-9 and TRBJ2-3; possible D gene TRBD1, 6 bases. Germline-derived CDR1 and CDR2 are SEHNR and FQNEAQ (reference sequence). With 7 bases removed from V and 5 bases from J, the gap between germline ends came to 19 bases. The CDR3 has 15 residues. The CDR3 coding sequence is TGTGCCAGCACCCATGCGGTGGGGGCAGGAGATACGCAGTATTTT. It codes for CASTHAVGAGDTQYF.

This clone was found once. The chain carries TRBV28 and TRBJ2-6, with TRBD1 identical over 10 bases. V dropped 5 bases and J dropped 2; count of bases not matched to a gene: 3. The CDR3 runs 16 residues. Per germline, CDR1 MDHEN and CDR2 SYDVKM. The CDR3 sequence is CASSDRGRAGANVLTF. The CDR3 nucleotides read TGTGCCAGCAGTGACAGGGGGCGCGCTGGGGCCAACGTCCTGACTTTC.

Only a few counts were recorded for this clone. V usage is TRBV27 and J usage is TRBJ2-3; D remains unclear. The CDR3 totals 12 residues. V lost 6 bases to trimming and J lost 1 base, with 5 bases between them. The germline gives CDR1 MNHEY, CDR2 SMNVEV (reference sequence). The CDR3 is CASSPGTDTQYF. In DNA form, the CDR3 reads TGTGCCAGCAGCCCCGGCACAGATACGCAGTATTTT.

The chain is built from TRBV10-3 and TRBJ2-3, with TRBD2 matching 8 bases. Germline values: CDR1 ENHRY, CDR2 SYGVKD. J was trimmed by 4 bases and V by 10 bases; bases with no gene match: 16. This CDR3 region has 16 residues. The CDR3 spells CATRGGGGGGSDTQYF. CDR3 DNA: TGTGCCACCCGTGGGGGGGGTGGCGGGGGGTCAGATACGCAGTATTTT.

In the case of this clone: The junction shows a germline mismatch at one end, possibly a read error. V usage is TRBV7-7 and J usage is TRBJ1-5; 8 bases match TRBD1. Germline assignment: CDR1 SSHAT and CDR2 FNYEAQ (reference sequence). The CDR3 loop spans 18 amino acids. CDR3 coding DNA: TGTGCTAGCAGCTCCGACAGGGGATCTCATTATAGCAATCAGCCCCAGCATTTT. This encodes CASSSDRGSHYSNQPQHF.

The DNA of the CDR3 is TGTGCCATCAGTGAGTCCGCCAGCGAGCAGTACTTC. This sequence encodes CAISESASEQYF. This chain joins TRBV10-3 and TRBJ2-5; D not resolved. Matching the DNA end better, TRBJ2-7 makes the J call doubtful. Germline V lookup: CDR1 ENHRY, CDR2 SYGVKD. The CDR3 covers 12 residues.

This clone was picked up a small number of times. The V gene is TRBV14, the J gene TRBJ2-7; D is uncertain. The CDR3 contains 13 residues. V was pared by 3 bases and J by 7 bases, with 13 bases between. CDR1 SGHDN and CDR2 FVKESK come from the germline V gene. The CDR3: CASSHIRHGEQYF. The DNA of the CDR3 is TGTGCCAGCAGCCACATCCGGCACGGGGAGCAGTACTTC. The full variable domain, in which reference TRBV14 and TRBJ2-7 provide the parts outside the CDR3, is EAGVTQFPSHSVIEKGQTVTLRCDPISGHDNLYWYRRVMGKEIKFLLHFVKESKQDESGMPNNRFLAERTGGTYSTLKVQPAELEDSGVYFCASSHIRHGEQYFGPGTRLTVT.

The gene calls are TRBV6-1 and TRBJ2-3; TRBD2 agrees at 7 bases. CDR1 MNHNS and CDR2 SASEGT come from the germline V gene. This CDR3 region has 15 residues. V trimming: 0 bases; J trimming: 3 bases; junction bases outside the gene matches: 3. CDR3 DNA: TGTGCCAGCAGTGAAGCGGGGAGGGAAACAGATACGCAGTATTTT. It is translated as CASSEAGRETDTQYF.

Concerning this clone itself: The junction and the germline gene differ at one end; a read error may be behind it. The gene calls are TRBV11-3 and TRBJ1-3; D unclear. Germline V gene sequence: CDR1 SGHNT, CDR2 YENEEA. The CDR3 length is 15 residues. The CDR3 spells CASSRSRESGNTLYF. The CDR3 bases are TGTGCCAGCAGCCGAAGCCGGGAATCTGGAAACACCTTATATTTT.

The chain carries TRBV9 and TRBJ2-5, with TRBD1 as a possible D gene (6 bases). CDR3 length: 13 residues. Germline CDR1 and CDR2: SGDLS and YYNGEE. V was cut by 3 bases and J by 4 bases, with 10 bases left in between. Here the CDR3 reads CASSATGIETQYF. Written as DNA, the CDR3 is TGTGCCAGCAGCGCCACAGGGATAGAGACCCAGTACTTC.

The chain combines TRBV28 with TRBJ2-1, with 9 bases that match TRBD2. The germline CDR1 and CDR2 sequences are MDHEN and SYDVKM. CDR3 size: 16 residues. Trimming took 3 bases from V and 6 from J; bases not matched to a gene: 9. The CDR3 loop is CASSFTGLAGRNEQFF. The DNA of the CDR3 is TGTGCCAGCAGTTTCACTGGTCTAGCGGGACGCAATGAGCAGTTCTTC.

The V and J genes are TRBV29-1 and TRBJ2-7, with TRBD2 matching over 7 bases. V shed 6 bases, J shed 5 bases, and the junction held 16 bases outside the gene matches. The germline gives CDR1 SQVTM, CDR2 ANQGSEA. The CDR3 is 15 residues long. This CDR3 reads CSVGTTPTPADEQYF. The CDR3 DNA reads TGCAGCGTCGGGACTACGCCCACTCCGGCCGACGAGCAGTACTTC.

The chain links TRBV6-5 to TRBJ2-7; D ambiguous. CDR1 and CDR2 (germline): MNHEY, SVGAGI. This CDR3 has 13 amino acids. V was pared by 7 bases and J by 2 bases, with 12 bases between. This chain's CDR3 is CASTRPTPYEQYF. DNA of the CDR3: TGTGCCAGCACTAGGCCGACGCCCTACGAGCAGTACTTC.

The chain joins TRBV28 to TRBJ1-2; D is unresolved. Germline assignment: CDR1 MDHEN and CDR2 SYDVKM. V lost 2 bases to trimming and J lost 6 bases, with 10 bases between them. The CDR3 totals 13 residues. CDR3: CASSLGPKNGYTF. In nucleotides, the CDR3 is TGTGCCAGCAGTTTAGGGCCGAAAAATGGCTACACCTTC.

The chain uses TRBV11-2 and TRBJ2-7, with TRBD1 matching 7 bases. From germline, CDR1 is SGHAT and CDR2 FQNNGV. The CDR3 is 16 residues long. Trimming took 1 base from V and 2 from J; bases not matched to a gene: 8. The CDR3 nucleotides are TGTGCCAGCAGCTTAGGGGGACCGACAGGGACCTACGAGCAGTACTTC. It encodes CASSLGGPTGTYEQYF. Using reference TRBV11-2 and TRBJ2-7 for the parts outside the CDR3, the full variable domain is EAGVAQSPRYKIIEKRQSVAFWCNPISGHATLYWYQQILGQGPKLLIQFQNNGVVDDSQLPKDRFSAERLKGVDSTLKIQPAKLEDSAVYLCASSLGGPTGTYEQYFGPGTRLTVT.

The sample holds one count of this clone. This CDR3 reads CASSLYGGRGHEAFF. For the CDR3, the DNA is TGTGCCAGCAGCTTATACGGGGGTAGGGGCCATGAAGCTTTCTTT. The gene calls are TRBV7-3 and TRBJ1-1, with D perhaps matching TRBD1 (5 bases). Per germline, CDR1 SGHTA and CDR2 FQGTGA. The V end lost 2 bases, the J end lost 7 bases, and 17 bases lay between the germline ends. The CDR3 contains 15 residues. The variable domain in full, with the rest retrieved from reference TRBV7-3 and TRBJ1-1, is GAGVSQTPSNKVTEKGKYVELRCDPISGHTALYWYRQSLGQGPEFLIYFQGTGAADDSGLPNDRFFAVRPEGSVSTLKIQRTERGDSAVYLCASSLYGGRGHEAFFGQGTRLTVV.

In its sample, this clone was seen a few times. This chain uses TRBV6-5 with TRBJ2-1; 7 bases agree with TRBD2. Germline V gene data show CDR1 as MNHEY and CDR2 as SVGAGI. The CDR3 is made up of 14 amino acids. V lost 4 bases, J lost 0 bases, and 0 bases stayed unmatched. CDR3 in amino acids: CASSSGGSYNEQFF. CDR3 sequence (DNA): TGTGCCAGCAGTTCGGGGGGCTCCTACAATGAGCAGTTCTTC.

The rearrangement uses TRBV4-2 and TRBJ2-3; TRBD2 matches 14 bases. The trim removed 4 bases at V and 6 bases at J, leaving 12 bases unmatched. CDR3 length: 18 amino acids. Germline assignment: CDR1 LGHNA and CDR2 YNFKEQ. The CDR3 reads CASSPFAGTSGSVDTQYF. The CDR3 DNA sequence: TGTGCCAGCAGCCCTTTCGCCGGGACTAGCGGGAGTGTGGATACGCAGTATTTT.

The rearrangement joins TRBV28 to TRBJ1-1, with D unclear. The germline CDR1 and CDR2 sequences are MDHEN and SYDVKM. This CDR3 has 11 residues. Trimming pared 8 bases from V and 4 bases from J, leaving 8 bases between. DNA of the CDR3: TGTGCCAGCTGGAGTAGCACTGAAGCTTTCTTT. Its protein product is CASWSSTEAFF.

For this clone: The sample contains more than one DNA sequence encoding this CDR3. The chain carries TRBV5-4 and TRBJ1-2; 7 positions agree with TRBD1. Germline V lookup: CDR1 SGHNT, CDR2 YYREEE (reference sequence). This CDR3 is 13 amino acids long. The J segment lost 5 bases and the V segment lost 4 bases, leaving 5 bases of the junction unmatched. The CDR3 coding sequence is TGTGCCAGCAGCCTACAGGGGATGTATGGCTACACCTTC. Its protein product is CASSLQGMYGYTF. The full variable domain, with the rest looked up from reference TRBV5-4 and TRBJ1-2, is ETGVTQSPTHLIKTRGQQVTLRCSSQSGHNTVSWYQQALGQGPQFIFQYYREEENGRGNFPPRFSGLQFPNYSSELNVNALELDDSALYLCASSLQGMYGYTFGSGTRLTVV.

This clone was found once. The V call is TRBV4-2, the J call TRBJ2-7; D is possibly TRBD1 (6 bases). V dropped 4 bases and J dropped 2 bases, with 12 bases sitting between them. CDR3 length: 14 residues. Looked up from germline, CDR1 is LGHNA and CDR2 is YNFKEQ. The CDR3 sequence is CASSPSWTAYEQYF. As DNA, the CDR3 is TGTGCCAGCAGCCCGTCGTGGACAGCCTACGAGCAGTACTTC.

In this sample, this clone turned up once. Its ends do not fully match the called genes, so a read error is possible. The chain uses TRBV7-9 and TRBJ2-4, with 8 bases matching TRBD1. The CDR3 extends over 12 amino acids. Germline lookup yields CDR1 SEHNR and CDR2 FQNEAQ (reference sequence). CDR3: CSSSLRTGRQYF. The DNA of the CDR3 is TGTTCCAGCAGCTTAAGGACAGGGCGGCAGTACTTC. The full variable domain, in which reference TRBV7-9 and TRBJ2-4 provide the parts outside the CDR3, is DTGVSQNPRHKITKRGQNVTFRCDPISEHNRLYWYRQTLGQGPEFLTYFQNEAQLEKSRLLSDRFSAERPKGSFSTLEIQRTEQGDSAMYLCSSSLRTGRQYFGAGTRLSVL.